Each of the 8 T cell receptor beta chains below was sequenced from the same sample in a study of PD-1 blockade in classical Hodgkin lymphoma. Each and every patient relapsed after autologous stem cell transplantation, and patients got differing brentuximab vedotin exposure. The repertoire was sequenced with immunoSEQ multiplex PCR; TCRdb's copy has only in-frame clones and lacks some. The table includes about 36,000 clones, roughly three quarters detected once. Material: peripheral blood mononuclear cells (PBMCs), obtained before the second cycle of nivolumab. The receptors derive from a human donor with classical Hodgkin lymphoma.

The rearrangement links TRBV7-9 to TRBJ2-3, with TRBD1 identical over 9 bases. CDR1 is SEHNR, CDR2 FQNEAQ, per germline (reference sequence). The junction had 11 bases not matched to a gene; V was cut back by 5 bases and J by 2 bases. The CDR3 has 17 residues. The CDR3 loop reads CASSPRSGTGNTDTQYF. The CDR3 nucleotides read TGTGCCAGCAGCCCCCGATCCGGGACAGGGAACACAGATACGCAGTATTTT.

This clone has more than one count but fewer than ten. The V call is TRBV4-2, the J call TRBJ2-5; TRBD2 agrees at 14 bases. Germline assignment: CDR1 LGHNA and CDR2 YNFKEQ. This CDR3 has 18 residues. Trimming removed 0 bases from V and 4 bases from J; junction bases left unmatched: 7. The DNA of the CDR3 is TGTGCCAGCAGCCAAGATCGAGTAGGACTAGCGGGAGGAGAGACCCAGTACTTC. Protein sequence: CASSQDRVGLAGGETQYF.

V gene TRBV5-1 combines with J gene TRBJ2-1, with a weak D call TRBD1 (5 bases). The CDR3 is 16 amino acids. V was shortened by 3 bases and J by 0 bases, with 13 bases between the two germline ends. Germline V gene sequence: CDR1 SGHRS, CDR2 YFSETQ. CDR3 protein: CASSSQGLSSYNEQFF. The CDR3 coding sequence is TGCGCCAGCAGCTCCCAGGGATTGAGCTCCTACAATGAGCAGTTCTTC.

In the case of this clone: A junction boundary mismatches the germline segment, possibly from a read error. Other DNA variants within this sample encode the same CDR3. The CDR3 coding sequence is TGCAGCGTTATTATTGCCCCGGGACAGAGGTTCACCGGGGAGTTGTTTTTT. Protein sequence: CSVIIAPGQRFTGELFF. The chain uses TRBV29-1 and TRBJ2-2; 7 bases match TRBD1. Looked up from germline, CDR1 is SQVTM and CDR2 is ANQGSEA. There are 17 residues in the CDR3.

This clone was observed a handful of times. This chain uses TRBV7-2 with TRBJ2-7, with 11 bases fitting TRBD2. The CDR3 covers 16 residues. CDR1 is SGHTA and CDR2 is FQGNSA in the germline V gene. V was pared by 1 base and J by 5 bases, with 7 bases of the junction left unmatched. CDR3 nucleotide sequence: TGTGCCAGCAGCTTAGGGCTAGCGGGAGGCCTAGACGAGCAGTACTTC. It translates to CASSLGLAGGLDEQYF.

This chain connects TRBV27 to TRBJ1-1; possible D gene TRBD1, 5 bases. With 3 bases removed from V and 4 bases from J, the gap between germline ends came to 12 bases. Germline V gene data show CDR1 as MNHEY and CDR2 as SMNVEV (reference sequence). There are 14 residues in the CDR3. The CDR3 is CASSFSRQITEAFF. CDR3 in DNA: TGTGCCAGCAGTTTTAGCCGACAGATCACTGAAGCTTTCTTT.

V usage is TRBV5-6 and J usage is TRBJ2-7, with 8 positions matching TRBD1. CDR3 length equals 14 residues. V dropped 4 bases and J dropped 4; count of bases not matched to a gene: 7. The germline CDR1 and CDR2 sequences are SGHDT and YYEEEE. CDR3 bases: TGTGCCAGCAGCCGGGACAGGATAATTTACGAGCAGTACTTC. This encodes CASSRDRIIYEQYF. The full variable domain, rest sourced from reference TRBV5-6 and TRBJ2-7, is DAGVTQSPTHLIKTRGQQVTLRCSPKSGHDTVSWYQQALGQGPQFIFQYYEEEERQRGNFPDRFSGHQFPNYSSELNVNALLLGDSALYLCASSRDRIIYEQYFGPGTRLTVT.

The chain has TRBV19 and TRBJ1-5, with 10 bases that match TRBD1. CDR1 is LNHDA and CDR2 is SQIVND in the germline V gene (reference sequence). The junction had 4 bases not matched to a gene; V was cut back by 4 bases and J by 1 base. The CDR3 totals 16 residues. For the CDR3, the DNA is TGTGCCAGTAGTAAAGACAGGGGGCCAAGCAATCAGCCCCAGCATTTT. Translated: CASSKDRGPSNQPQHF.